This is a list of T cell receptor beta chains from one sample in a study of blood T cell repertoires in COVID-19. The data were produced by immunoSEQ multiplex PCR, yet TCRdb's version contains in-frame clones alone and is incomplete. The table lists over 45,000 clones, approximately 91% of them singletons. Sequencing was carried out using peripheral blood. The receptors stem from a woman aged 55-70 years with active COVID-19. CDR3s include the opening cysteine and the closing phenylalanine or tryptophan. D genes are given only for firm matches. Size is omitted from some rows. Given values are once, few, many or a class for expanded clones.

TRBD1	once	TRBV27	TRBJ2-7	CASSWGQGNEQYF	TGTGCCAGCAGTTGGGGACAGGGGAACGAGCAGTACTTC
-	-	TRBV3-1/TRBV3-2	TRBJ2-5	CASSQRGQETQYF	TGTGCCAGCAGCCAGAGGGGGCAAGAGACCCAGTACTTC
TRBD1	once	TRBV5-1	TRBJ2-7	CASSLARDRGYEQYF	TGCGCCAGCAGCTTGGCCCGGGACAGGGGCTACGAGCAGTACTTC
TRBD2	-	TRBV5-5	TRBJ2-3	CASSPIAGGPRGADTQYF	TGTGCCAGCAGCCCTATAGCGGGGGGACCTCGGGGAGCAGATACGCAGTATTTT
TRBD2	once	TRBV6-2/TRBV6-3	TRBJ2-1	CASSYVLAGSYNEQFF	TGTGCCAGCAGTTACGTACTAGCGGGGTCTTACAATGAGCAGTTCTTC
-	-	TRBV5-1	TRBJ2-1	CASSGRGLGNEQFF	TGCGCCAGCAGCGGTAGGGGGTTGGGGAATGAGCAGTTCTTC
TRBD1	-	TRBV12-3/TRBV12-4	TRBJ2-5	CASRNRGETQYF	TGTGCCAGCAGAAACAGGGGGGAGACCCAGTACTTC
TRBD2	-	TRBV4-1	TRBJ2-3	CASRPQRGATDTQYF	TGCGCCAGCAGACCCCAGCGGGGGGCCACAGATACGCAGTATTTT
-	-	TRBV5-1	TRBJ2-7	CASSLSGGSYEQYF	TGCGCCAGCAGCTTGTCTGGCGGATCCTACGAGCAGTACTTC
-	-	TRBV18	TRBJ2-5	CASSLRRGRVETQYF	TGTGCCAGCTCACTCAGGAGGGGGCGCGTTGAGACCCAGTACTTC
-	once	TRBV6-1	TRBJ1-1	CASSHNEGVSTEAFF	TGTGCCAGCAGCCATAATGAGGGTGTGAGCACTGAAGCTTTCTTT
-	once	TRBV21-1	TRBJ2-7	CASSKNSGGNYEQYF	TGTGCCAGCAGCAAAAACAGCGGGGGGAACTACGAGCAGTACTTC
TRBD1	-	TRBV2	TRBJ1-3	CASNLQGRENTIYF	TGTGCCAGCAACCTACAGGGGCGGGAAAACACCATATATTTT
TRBD2	-	TRBV4-3	TRBJ2-3	CASSQAGGTSGSTDTQYF	TGCGCCAGCAGCCAAGCCGGGGGGACTAGCGGTAGCACAGATACGCAGTATTTT
TRBD1	-	TRBV7-8	TRBJ2-7	CASSALTGGPYEQYF	TGTGCCAGCAGCGCCCTGACAGGGGGTCCGTACGAGCAGTACTTC